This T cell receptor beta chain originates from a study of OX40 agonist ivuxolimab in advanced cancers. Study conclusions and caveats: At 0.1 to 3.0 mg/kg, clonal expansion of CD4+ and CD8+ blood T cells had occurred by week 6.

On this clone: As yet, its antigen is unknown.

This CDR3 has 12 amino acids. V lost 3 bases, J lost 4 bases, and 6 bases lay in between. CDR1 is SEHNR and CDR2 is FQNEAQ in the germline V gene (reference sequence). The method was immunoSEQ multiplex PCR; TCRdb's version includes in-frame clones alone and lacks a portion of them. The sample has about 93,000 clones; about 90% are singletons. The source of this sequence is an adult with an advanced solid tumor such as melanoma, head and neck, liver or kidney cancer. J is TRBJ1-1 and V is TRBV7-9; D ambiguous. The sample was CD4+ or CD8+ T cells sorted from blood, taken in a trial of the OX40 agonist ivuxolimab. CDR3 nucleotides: TGTGCCAGCAGCTTTTCGGGCACTGAAGCTTTCTTT. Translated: CASSFSGTEAFF.